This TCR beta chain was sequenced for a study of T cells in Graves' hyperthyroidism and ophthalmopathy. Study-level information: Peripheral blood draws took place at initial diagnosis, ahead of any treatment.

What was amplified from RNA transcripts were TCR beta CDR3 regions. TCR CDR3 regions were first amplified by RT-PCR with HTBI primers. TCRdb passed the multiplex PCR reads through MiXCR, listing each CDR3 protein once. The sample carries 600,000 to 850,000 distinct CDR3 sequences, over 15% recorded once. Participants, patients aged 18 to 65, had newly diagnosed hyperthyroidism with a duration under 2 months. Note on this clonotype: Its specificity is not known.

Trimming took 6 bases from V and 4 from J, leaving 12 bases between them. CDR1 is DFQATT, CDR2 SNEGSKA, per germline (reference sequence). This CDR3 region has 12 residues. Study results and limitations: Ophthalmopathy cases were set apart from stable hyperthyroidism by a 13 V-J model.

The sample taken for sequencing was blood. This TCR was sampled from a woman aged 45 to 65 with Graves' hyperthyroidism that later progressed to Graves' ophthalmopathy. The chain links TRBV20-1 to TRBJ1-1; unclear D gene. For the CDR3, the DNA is TGCAGTGCCGAGAGGGTGGGCACTGAAGCTTTCTTT. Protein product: CSAERVGTEAFF.